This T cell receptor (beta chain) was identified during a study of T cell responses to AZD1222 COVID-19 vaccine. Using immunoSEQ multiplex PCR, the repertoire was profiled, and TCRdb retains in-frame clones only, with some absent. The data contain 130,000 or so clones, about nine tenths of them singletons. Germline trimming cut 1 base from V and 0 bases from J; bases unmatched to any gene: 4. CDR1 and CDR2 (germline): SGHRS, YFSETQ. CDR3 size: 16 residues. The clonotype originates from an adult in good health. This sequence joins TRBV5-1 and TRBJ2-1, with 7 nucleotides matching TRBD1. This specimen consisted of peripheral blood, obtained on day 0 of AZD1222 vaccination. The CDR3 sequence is CASSLLQGSSYNEQFF. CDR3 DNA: TGCGCCAGCAGCTTGTTACAGGGGAGCTCCTACAATGAGCAGTTCTTC.